This T cell receptor (beta chain) originates from a study of blood T cell repertoires in COVID-19. Per the original data handling: Quantification of nucleated cells was approximated via reference gene primer amplification. Profiled with immunoSEQ multiplex PCR; TCRdb holds only in-frame clones, not every one. D and trimming come from the DNA, and the V and J calls and clone size come from that table. The sample yields hundreds of thousands of clones, roughly nine tenths seen once. Cohorts were determined from participant-reported clinical history. The germline V gene has CDR1 KGHDR and CDR2 SFDVKD. This CDR3 is built from 12 residues. V shed 10 bases and J shed 1 base, with 9 bases lying between them.

J is TRBJ1-1 and V is TRBV24-1; D uncertain. The sample was PBMCs or T cells enriched from blood (not recorded which). This TCR came from a young man who had recovered from COVID-19. This CDR3 reads CATAAGNTEAFF. Written as DNA, the CDR3 is TGTGCCACGGCGGCCGGGAACACTGAAGCTTTCTTT.